The next 28 T cell receptor beta chains were all read from a single sample in a study of Ad26.COV2.S vaccination and SARS-CoV-2 variants. Treatment: roughly 18 received Ad26.COV2.S at low or high dose, single or two shots; 5 received placebo; per-sample allocation not given. Sampling occurred on day 63 after the first vaccine or placebo injection. Profiled with immunoSEQ multiplex PCR; TCRdb holds only in-frame clones, not every one. The sample contains around 320,000 clones, 85% of which appear only once. This material consisted of peripheral blood, taken in a trial of Ad26.COV2.S vaccine versus placebo. Receptors originate from a person aged 18-65 years who received the Ad26.COV2.S COVID-19 vaccine or a placebo.

This chain connects TRBV27 to TRBJ2-7; a weak D match, TRBD1 (5 bases). Trimming cost V 0 bases and J 2 bases, with 20 bases left between them. This CDR3 contains 18 residues. The germline gives CDR1 MNHEY, CDR2 SMNVEV (reference sequence). The CDR3 here is CASSLSFALVGLTYEQYF. The CDR3 bases are TGTGCCAGCAGTTTATCTTTCGCTCTAGTGGGGCTCACCTACGAGCAGTACTTC.

This chain uses TRBV12-5 with TRBJ1-4; no clear D gene. V was pared by 3 bases and J by 7 bases, with 12 bases between. The CDR3 length is 14 residues. CDR1 LGHNT and CDR2 FRNRAP come from the germline V gene. In DNA form, the CDR3 reads TGTGCTAGTGGTTTAGCCATAAAGGGTGAAAAACTGTTTTTT. This codes for CASGLAIKGEKLFF.

With respect to this clone: Distinct nucleotide sequences in the sample also encode this CDR3. The chain carries TRBV12-3 or TRBV12-4 and TRBJ1-1; D call uncertain. CDR3 length equals 13 residues. Trimming pared 3 bases from V and 1 base from J, leaving 6 bases between. The CDR3 sequence: CASSFRQNTEAFF. The CDR3 DNA follows: TGTGCCAGCAGTTTTCGGCAGAACACTGAAGCTTTCTTT.

The rearrangement uses TRBV13 and TRBJ2-3; D gene ambiguous. The CDR3 covers 12 residues. The germline V and J ends were trimmed by 4 bases and 0 bases, with 2 bases remaining between them. CDR1 is PRHDT, CDR2 FYEKMQ, per germline (reference sequence). CDR3 amino acids: CASSYSTDTQYF. As DNA, the CDR3 is TGTGCCAGCAGCTATAGCACAGATACGCAGTATTTT.

DNA for the CDR3: TGTGCCACCAGTGATTTAACCCGACGGAATGAGCAGTTCTTC. This encodes CATSDLTRRNEQFF. The genes are TRBV24-1 and TRBJ2-1; D uncertain. The germline V and J ends were trimmed by 1 base and 7 bases, with 10 bases remaining between them. CDR3 length equals 14 residues. Germline V gene lookup returns CDR1 KGHDR and CDR2 SFDVKD.

This clone is a singleton in its sample. This chain joins TRBV2 and TRBJ1-6; TRBD1 matches at 9 bases. There are 14 residues in the CDR3. Germline CDR1 SNHLY, CDR2 FYNNEI. After removal of 8 bases from V and 8 bases from J, the junction contained 7 bases not matched to a gene. The CDR3 region is CASGVRTGDSPLHF. As DNA, the CDR3 is TGTGCCAGCGGAGTACGGACAGGGGATTCACCCCTCCACTTT.

V is TRBV5-1 and J is TRBJ1-1; no firm D call. The germline CDR1 and CDR2 sequences are SGHRS and YFSETQ. V was clipped by 0 bases and J by 2 bases, with 8 bases between them. This CDR3 contains 14 residues. CDR3 sequence reads: CASSLGRANTEAFF. CDR3 nucleotide sequence: TGCGCCAGCAGCTTGGGTAGGGCAAACACTGAAGCTTTCTTT.

This chain uses TRBV6-1 with TRBJ2-2; 7 nucleotides match TRBD1. In germline, CDR1 is MNHNS, CDR2 SASEGT. The CDR3 runs 18 residues. Losses at the gene ends were 1 base for V and 1 base for J; bases not matched to a gene: 9. CDR3 residues: CASSEVRGGIGNTGELFF. In DNA, the CDR3 is TGTGCCAGCAGTGAAGTTAGAGGGGGCATTGGGAACACCGGGGAGCTGTTTTTT.

This chain connects TRBV28 to TRBJ2-2; 8 bases align to TRBD2. This CDR3 contains 18 residues. CDR1 and CDR2 from the germline V gene are MDHEN and SYDVKM. Trimming removed 1 base from V and 0 bases from J; junction bases left unmatched: 7. CDR3 in amino acids: CASSLLGGLVSNTGELFF. In nucleotides, the CDR3 is TGTGCCAGCAGTTTATTAGGGGGACTAGTTTCGAACACCGGGGAGCTGTTTTTT.

The J gene is TRBJ2-2, the V gene TRBV5-1; 7 positions agree with TRBD1. The CDR3 runs 15 residues. V shed 0 bases and J 6 bases; nucleotides not matched to a gene: 5. Per the germline V gene, CDR1 is SGHRS and CDR2 is YFSETQ. Written as DNA, the CDR3 is TGCGCCAGCAGCTTGGTGCAGGGGGTATCCGGGGAGCTGTTTTTT. It translates to CASSLVQGVSGELFF.

The chain couples TRBV4-2 to TRBJ1-1, with a possible D match to TRBD1 (6 bases). Germline V CDR1 and CDR2: LGHNA, YNFKEQ. V was cut by 2 bases and J by 7 bases, with 20 bases left in between. The CDR3 is made up of 16 amino acids. CDR3 protein: CASSQKTGRIPDEAFF. In nucleotides, the CDR3 is TGTGCCAGCAGCCAAAAAACAGGGCGGATTCCAGATGAAGCTTTCTTT.

The chain joins TRBV9 to TRBJ2-1, with D possibly TRBD1 on 5 matching bases. Germline V gene sequence: CDR1 SGDLS, CDR2 YYNGEE. The ends were cut back, 0 bases at V and 10 bases at J, with 11 bases in the middle. This CDR3 comprises 13 residues. CDR3 bases: TGTGCCAGCAGCGTAGGACAGTCTCGAGAGCAGTTCTTC. Translation: CASSVGQSREQFF.

The V and J genes are TRBV14 and TRBJ2-7; 11 bases match TRBD1. With V trimmed by 3 bases and J by 5 bases, 6 bases remained unmatched. Germline V gene sequence: CDR1 SGHDN, CDR2 FVKESK. The length of the CDR3 is 15 residues. CDR3 protein: CASSHIRTGGDEQYF. The CDR3 DNA reads TGTGCCAGCAGCCACATCCGGACAGGGGGCGACGAGCAGTACTTC.

The chain has TRBV2 and TRBJ1-6, with D uncertain. V was pared by 4 bases and J by 8 bases, with 12 bases between. Germline V CDR1 and CDR2: SNHLY, FYNNEI. The CDR3 covers 14 residues. The CDR3 coding sequence is TGTGCCAGCAGTGTAAGGGCTGGTGATTCACCCCTCCACTTT. It encodes CASSVRAGDSPLHF.

The gene calls are TRBV2 and TRBJ1-5; D unclear. The ends were cut back, 10 bases at V and 6 bases at J, with 16 bases in the middle. Germline CDR1 and CDR2: SNHLY and FYNNEI. There are 13 residues in the CDR3. CDR3 nucleotide sequence: TGTGCCACGGCTACAATTATAGGTCAGCCCCAGCATTTT. This translates into CATATIIGQPQHF.

The chain links TRBV28 to TRBJ1-2; TRBD1 matches at 8 bases. This CDR3 spans 14 amino acids. Germline V gene lookup returns CDR1 MDHEN and CDR2 SYDVKM. J was trimmed by 6 bases and V by 6 bases; bases with no gene match: 9. The chain's CDR3 is CASRNQGARDGYTF. CDR3 DNA sequence: TGTGCCAGCAGAAACCAGGGGGCGCGGGATGGCTACACCTTC.

The V gene is TRBV2, the J gene TRBJ1-1, with no clear D. There are 13 residues in the CDR3. The germline V gene has CDR1 SNHLY and CDR2 FYNNEI. Trimming took off 6 bases at V and 4 bases at J, with 12 bases between the two ends. CDR3 nucleotides: TGTGCCAGCAGAAACGGACGTGGCACTGAAGCTTTCTTT. This encodes CASRNGRGTEAFF.

The chain links TRBV5-1 to TRBJ2-3, with 7 bases matching TRBD1. Germline V CDR1 and CDR2: SGHRS, YFSETQ. Trimming took 0 bases from V and 4 from J; bases not matched to a gene: 5. The CDR3 spans 15 residues. The chain's CDR3 is CASSLAGQEADTQYF. CDR3 nucleotides: TGCGCCAGCAGCTTGGCTGGACAGGAAGCAGATACGCAGTATTTT.

The CDR3 sequence: CATKTTDRASEAFF. The CDR3 DNA is TGTGCCACCAAGACTACCGACAGGGCTAGTGAAGCTTTCTTT. This sequence joins TRBV28 and TRBJ1-1, with 7 bases lining up with TRBD1. Germline trimming cut 10 bases from V and 7 bases from J; bases unmatched to any gene: 15. Germline V CDR1 and CDR2: MDHEN, SYDVKM. This CDR3 comprises 14 residues. Drawing the rest from reference TRBV28 and TRBJ1-1, the complete variable domain is DVKVTQSSRYLVKRTGEKVFLECVQDMDHENMFWYRQDPGLGLRLIYFSYDVKMKEKGDIPEGYSVSREKKERFSLILESASTNQTSMYLCATKTTDRASEAFFGQGTRLTVV.

The chain recombines TRBV10-3 with TRBJ1-1; TRBD1 aligns across 8 bases. This CDR3 contains 13 residues. Germline-derived CDR1 and CDR2 are ENHRY and SYGVKD. J lost 4 bases, V lost 6 bases, and 4 bases had no gene match. CDR3 region: CAISGQGLTEAFF. The CDR3 coding sequence is TGTGCCATCAGCGGACAGGGCCTCACTGAAGCTTTCTTT.

The J gene is TRBJ2-1, the V gene TRBV6-7, with D unresolved. TRBV6-7 belongs to the ORF category, with a function that is uncertain. V lost 6 bases and J 4 bases, leaving 7 bases between the germline ends. The CDR3 is made up of 12 amino acids. The CDR3: CASSGLYNEQFF. CDR3 bases: TGTGCCAGCAGCGGGTTGTACAATGAGCAGTTCTTC.

This clone was observed many times. The rearrangement joins TRBV24-1 to TRBJ2-1; 10 bases match TRBD1. Germline CDR1 and CDR2: KGHDR and SFDVKD. The CDR3 spans 19 residues. Losses at the gene ends were 1 base for V and 8 bases for J; bases not matched to a gene: 16. The CDR3 is CATSDFRTAGTGDEDEQFF. The CDR3, as DNA: TGTGCCACCAGTGATTTCAGGACCGCCGGGACAGGGGATGAGGATGAGCAGTTCTTC.

V usage is TRBV9 and J usage is TRBJ2-3; 7 nucleotides match TRBD2. CDR1 is SGDLS and CDR2 is YYNGEE in the germline V gene. V was clipped by 4 bases and J by 1 base; unmatched bases: 6. The CDR3 has 15 residues. In DNA, the CDR3 is TGTGCCAGCAGCCAGCGGGACTCTCGCACAGATACGCAGTATTTT. Its translation is CASSQRDSRTDTQYF.

V is TRBV10-3 and J is TRBJ1-5; 7 bases agree with TRBD1. The germline V gene has CDR1 ENHRY and CDR2 SYGVKD. V gave up 2 bases and J gave up 3 bases; unmatched junction bases: 4. This CDR3 is 15 amino acids long. In nucleotides, the CDR3 is TGTGCCATCAGTGAGGGCAGGGGGAACAATCAGCCCCAGCATTTT. It translates to CAISEGRGNNQPQHF.

The chain couples TRBV5-1 to TRBJ1-5; D is uncertain. The length of the CDR3 is 14 residues. The V gene's germline CDR1 is SGHRS and CDR2 YFSETQ. Trimming removed 0 bases from V and 4 bases from J, with 8 bases in between. CDR3 amino acids: CASSLDTRNQPQHF. The CDR3 region has the DNA TGCGCCAGCAGCTTGGATACCAGGAATCAGCCCCAGCATTTT. The full variable domain, rest sourced from reference TRBV5-1 and TRBJ1-5, is KAGVTQTPRYLIKTRGQQVTLSCSPISGHRSVSWYQQTPGQGLQFLFEYFSETQRNKGNFPGRFSGRQFSNSRSEMNVSTLELGDSALYLCASSLDTRNQPQHFGDGTRLSIL.

This clone was recorded only once. The chain links TRBV28 to TRBJ1-2, with D possibly being TRBD1 (6 bases). CDR1 MDHEN and CDR2 SYDVKM come from the germline V gene. V was cut by 2 bases and J by 8 bases, with 21 bases left in between. The CDR3 has 16 amino acids. The CDR3 bases are TGTGCCAGCAGTTTAAAGTATGGGGGGCGGTCGGGCGGCTACACCTTC. This gives the protein CASSLKYGGRSGGYTF.

The V gene is TRBV4-1, the J gene TRBJ2-5; 11 bases agree with TRBD2. The CDR3 spans 17 residues. V shed 1 base and J 5 bases; nucleotides not matched to a gene: 9. CDR1 is MGHRA and CDR2 is YSYEKL in the germline V gene. This CDR3 reads CASSQALAGAQRETQYF. The CDR3 DNA sequence: TGCGCCAGCAGCCAAGCACTAGCGGGGGCCCAGCGGGAGACCCAGTACTTC.

The gene calls are TRBV7-6 and TRBJ1-1, with D maybe TRBD1 (6 bases). Trimming removed 5 bases from V and 6 bases from J, with 19 bases in between. This CDR3 region has 15 residues. CDR1 is SGHVS, CDR2 FNYEAQ, per germline. The CDR3 reads CASSRGRGGRSEAFF. The CDR3 DNA reads as TGTGCCAGCAGCCGAGGGCGAGGGGGGCGATCTGAAGCTTTCTTT.